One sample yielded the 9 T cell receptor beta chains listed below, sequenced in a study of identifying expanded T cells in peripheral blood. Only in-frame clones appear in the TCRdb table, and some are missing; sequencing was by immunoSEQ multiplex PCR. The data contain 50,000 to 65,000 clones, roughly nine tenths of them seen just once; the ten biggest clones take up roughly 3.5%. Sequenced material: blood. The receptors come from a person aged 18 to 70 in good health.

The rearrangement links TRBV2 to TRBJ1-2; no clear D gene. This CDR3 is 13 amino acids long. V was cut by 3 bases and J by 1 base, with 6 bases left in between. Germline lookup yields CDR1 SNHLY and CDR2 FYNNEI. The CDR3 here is CASSDGFNYGYTF. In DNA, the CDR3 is TGTGCCAGCAGTGACGGTTTTAACTATGGCTACACCTTC.

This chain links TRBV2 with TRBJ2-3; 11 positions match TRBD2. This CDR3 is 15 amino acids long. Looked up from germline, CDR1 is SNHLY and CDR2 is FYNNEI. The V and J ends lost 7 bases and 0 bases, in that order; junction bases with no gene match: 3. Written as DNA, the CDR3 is TGTGCCAGCATCCGACTAGCGGGAAGCACAGATACGCAGTATTTT. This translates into CASIRLAGSTDTQYF.

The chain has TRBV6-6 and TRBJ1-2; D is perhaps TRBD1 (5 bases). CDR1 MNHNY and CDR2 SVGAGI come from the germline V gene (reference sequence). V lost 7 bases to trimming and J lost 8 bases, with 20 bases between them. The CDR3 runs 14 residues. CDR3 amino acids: CASNSLSRVGGYTF. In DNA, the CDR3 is TGTGCCAGCAACTCCTTATCCAGGGTAGGCGGCTACACCTTC.

For the CDR3, the DNA is TGCGCCAGCAGCCAAGAGCTAGCGGGGGGGTTACGAGAGACCCAGTACTTC. As protein: CASSQELAGGLRETQYF. V is TRBV4-3 and J is TRBJ2-5; the match to TRBD2 covers 12 bases. Unmatched junction bases numbered 6, after V lost 0 bases and J lost 4 bases. Germline CDR1 LGHNA, CDR2 YSLEER. The length of the CDR3 is 17 residues.

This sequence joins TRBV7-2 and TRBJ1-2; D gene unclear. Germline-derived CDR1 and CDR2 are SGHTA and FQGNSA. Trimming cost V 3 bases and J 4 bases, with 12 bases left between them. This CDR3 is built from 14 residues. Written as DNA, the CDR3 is TGTGCCAGCAGCTTCGGTTCCCAGCTCTATGGCTACACCTTC. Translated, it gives CASSFGSQLYGYTF.

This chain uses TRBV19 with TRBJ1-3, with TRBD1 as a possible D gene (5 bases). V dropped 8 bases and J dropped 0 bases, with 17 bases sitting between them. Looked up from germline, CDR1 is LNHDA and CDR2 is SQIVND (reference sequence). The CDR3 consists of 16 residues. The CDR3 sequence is CASGKRQGVSGNTIYF. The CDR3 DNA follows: TGTGCCAGTGGCAAAAGGCAGGGCGTCTCTGGAAACACCATATATTTT. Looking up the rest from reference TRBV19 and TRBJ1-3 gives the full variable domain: DGGITQSPKYLFRKEGQNVTLSCEQNLNHDAMYWYRQDPGQGLRLIYYSQIVNDFQKGDIAEGYSVSREKKESFPLTVTSAQKNPTAFYLCASGKRQGVSGNTIYFGEGSWLTVV.

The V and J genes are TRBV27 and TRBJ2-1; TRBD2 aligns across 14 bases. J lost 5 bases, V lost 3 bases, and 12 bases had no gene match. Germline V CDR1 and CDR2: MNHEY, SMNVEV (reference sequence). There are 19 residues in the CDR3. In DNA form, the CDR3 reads TGTGCCAGCAGTTTTTACCATCCCGGACTAGCGGGAGGTCACAATGAGCAGTTCTTC. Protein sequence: CASSFYHPGLAGGHNEQFF.

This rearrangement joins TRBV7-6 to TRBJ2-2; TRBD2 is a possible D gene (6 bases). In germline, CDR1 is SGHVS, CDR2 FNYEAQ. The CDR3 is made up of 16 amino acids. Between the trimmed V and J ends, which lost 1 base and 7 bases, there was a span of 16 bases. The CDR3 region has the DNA TGTGCCAGCAGCTTAGTGTCAGTACTAGCTGGCGGGGAGCTGTTTTTT. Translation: CASSLVSVLAGGELFF.

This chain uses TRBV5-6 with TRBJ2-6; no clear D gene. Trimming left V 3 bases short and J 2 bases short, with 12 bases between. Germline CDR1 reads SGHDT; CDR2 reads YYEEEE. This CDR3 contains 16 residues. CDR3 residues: CASSYLSGAGANVLTF. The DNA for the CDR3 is TGTGCCAGCAGCTACCTATCAGGAGCTGGGGCCAACGTCCTGACTTTC. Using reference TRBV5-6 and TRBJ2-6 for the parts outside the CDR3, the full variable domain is DAGVTQSPTHLIKTRGQQVTLRCSPKSGHDTVSWYQQALGQGPQFIFQYYEEEERQRGNFPDRFSGHQFPNYSSELNVNALLLGDSALYLCASSYLSGAGANVLTFGAGSRLTVL.